Below, 25 T cell receptor beta chains from the same sample are listed, as sequenced in a study of early T cells in non-severe SARS-CoV-2 infection. One entry per CDR3 protein, called by TCRdb with MiXCR from the 5' RACE reads. The sample holds some 49,000 distinct CDR3 sequences; about an eighth are singletons and the top ten take over 7.5%. Material: whole blood. The source is an adult who was a healthcare worker with PCR-confirmed SARS-CoV-2 infection or an uninfected control (not recorded which).

This rearrangement joins TRBV6-1 to TRBJ2-3; possible D gene TRBD1, 6 bases. This CDR3 is 14 amino acids long. Germline V gene data show CDR1 as MNHNS and CDR2 as SASEGT. With 5 bases removed from V and 4 bases from J, the gap between germline ends came to 13 bases. As DNA, the CDR3 is TGTGCCAGCAGTTTGAAGGGGGAGCCAGATACGCAGTATTTT. Amino acid sequence: CASSLKGEPDTQYF.

This clonotype was seen a single time. The V call is TRBV11-2, the J call TRBJ2-5; D might be TRBD2 (6 bases). The V and J ends lost 7 bases and 4 bases respectively, with 19 bases between them. The germline gives CDR1 SGHAT, CDR2 FQNNGV. The CDR3 runs to 15 residues. CDR3 residues: CASNQLAQKGETQYF. The CDR3 DNA is TGTGCCAGCAACCAACTAGCCCAAAAGGGAGAGACCCAGTACTTC.

There are many counts of this clonotype. The rearrangement uses TRBV28 and TRBJ2-1, with D maybe TRBD1 (5 bases). Per germline, CDR1 MDHEN and CDR2 SYDVKM. V lost 5 bases to trimming and J lost 9 bases, with 14 bases between them. This CDR3 is 13 amino acids long. The CDR3 DNA reads TGTGCCAGCAGTCCACCCCAGGGCCGTGAGCAGTTCTTC. It translates to CASSPPQGREQFF.

The chain uses TRBV7-2 and TRBJ2-1, with 10 bases matching TRBD1. V dropped 2 bases and J dropped 5; count of bases not matched to a gene: 6. CDR1 SGHTA and CDR2 FQGNSA come from the germline V gene. The CDR3 consists of 16 residues. CDR3 region: CASSLRTGTGDNEQFF. CDR3 nucleotide sequence: TGTGCCAGCAGCTTAAGAACCGGGACAGGGGACAATGAGCAGTTCTTC. Full variable domain (remainder filled in from reference TRBV7-2 and TRBJ2-1): GAGVSQSPSNKVTEKGKDVELRCDPISGHTALYWYRQSLGQGLEFLIYFQGNSAPDKSGLPSDRFSAERTGGSVSTLTIQRTQQEDSAVYLCASSLRTGTGDNEQFFGPGTRLTVL.

This clonotype was seen at least ten times. The rearrangement links TRBV24-1 to TRBJ2-1; unclear D gene. The V gene lost 1 base and the J gene lost 0 bases, with 6 bases spanning the gap. In germline, CDR1 is KGHDR, CDR2 SFDVKD. The CDR3 is 15 residues long. CDR3 loop: CATSDFPSSYNEQFF. CDR3 bases: TGTGCCACCAGTGATTTCCCAAGCTCCTACAATGAGCAGTTCTTC.

This clonotype appeared many times. The CDR3 spells CASSRGAGSYEQYF. Written as DNA, the CDR3 is TGTGCCAGCAGCCGGGGGGCCGGATCCTACGAGCAGTACTTC. This rearrangement joins TRBV11-3 to TRBJ2-7; tentative D call: TRBD2 (7 bases). V lost 5 bases to trimming and J lost 1 base, with 12 bases between them. There are 14 residues in the CDR3. Looked up from germline, CDR1 is SGHNT and CDR2 is YENEEA.

This clonotype came up a few times. This chain uses TRBV5-1 with TRBJ1-1; 8 bases fit TRBD1. V shed 5 bases and J 0 bases; nucleotides not matched to a gene: 0. Germline V gene lookup returns CDR1 SGHRS and CDR2 YFSETQ. This CDR3 comprises 13 residues. CDR3 region: CASRQGVNTEAFF. The CDR3, as DNA: TGCGCCAGCAGACAGGGGGTGAACACTGAAGCTTTCTTT.

This clonotype was picked up many times. This sequence joins TRBV28 and TRBJ1-6; the D gene is possibly TRBD1 (5 bases). Deletions cut 0 bases from V and 5 bases from J, with 11 bases between. CDR1 is MDHEN, CDR2 SYDVKM, per germline. This CDR3 contains 16 residues. The chain's CDR3 is CASSLWATADNSPLHF. DNA of the CDR3: TGTGCCAGCAGTTTATGGGCGACAGCAGATAATTCACCCCTCCACTTT.

This clonotype was detected ten times or more. The chain couples TRBV3-1 to TRBJ1-2; a possible D gene is TRBD1 (5 bases). The CDR3 totals 14 residues. Trimming stripped 0 bases from V and 8 bases from J, with 13 bases between. The germline gives CDR1 LGHDT, CDR2 YNNKEL (reference sequence). DNA of the CDR3: TGTGCCAGCAGCCAAGATAGCCACAGGACGGGCTACACCTTC. Translated: CASSQDSHRTGYTF.

This clonotype was detected many times. The genes are TRBV7-2 and TRBJ1-1; D is uncertain. V shed 5 bases and J shed 0 bases, with 22 bases lying between them. Per germline, CDR1 SGHTA and CDR2 FQGNSA. CDR3 length: 18 residues. DNA of the CDR3: TGTGCCAGCAGCCAGTCGGCGTTTTACAGTCTCATGAACACTGAAGCTTTCTTT. Translation gives CASSQSAFYSLMNTEAFF.

The sample holds a few counts of this clonotype. V is TRBV7-9 and J is TRBJ1-6; 7 positions match TRBD1. V gave up 5 bases and J gave up 5 bases; unmatched junction bases: 0. Per germline, CDR1 SEHNR and CDR2 FQNEAQ (reference sequence). CDR3 length: 13 residues. CDR3 nucleotides: TGTGCCAGCAGCGGACAGGATAATTCACCCCTCCACTTT. It translates to CASSGQDNSPLHF.

The chain employs TRBV7-9 and TRBJ2-7; D is perhaps TRBD1 or TRBD2 (5 bases each). Germline CDR1 SEHNR, CDR2 FQNEAQ (reference sequence). This CDR3 has 15 amino acids. With 5 bases removed from V and 0 bases from J, the gap between germline ends came to 14 bases. The CDR3 DNA sequence: TGTGCCAGCAGCCCACGGGGCCCTAGCTCCTACGAGCAGTACTTC. Its translation is CASSPRGPSSYEQYF.

This clonotype was found a few times. V usage is TRBV3-1 and J usage is TRBJ1-2, with D possibly matching TRBD1 (5 bases). This CDR3 spans 14 amino acids. V gave up 6 bases and J gave up 13 bases, with 24 bases separating them. Per germline, CDR1 LGHDT and CDR2 YNNKEL (reference sequence). CDR3 nucleotide sequence: TGTGCCAGCAGTCGCACTTCCACCCCGGGGCGGAGCACCTTC. It yields the protein CASSRTSTPGRSTF.

This clonotype occurred a few times. The chain has TRBV6-2 or TRBV6-3 and TRBJ2-3; perhaps TRBD2 as D (6 bases). The CDR3 runs 14 residues. V gave up 6 bases and J gave up 2 bases, with 12 bases separating them. Germline loops: CDR1 MNHEY, CDR2 SVGEGT. For the CDR3, the DNA is TGTGCCAGCAGAAGACTAGGATCCACAGATACGCAGTATTTT. Translated, it gives CASRRLGSTDTQYF.

This clonotype showed up just a few times. The V call is TRBV20-1, the J call TRBJ1-2; D is undetermined. The CDR3 is made up of 13 amino acids. Trimming removed 5 bases from V and 2 bases from J, with 12 bases in between. CDR1 and CDR2 (germline): DFQATT, SNEGSKA (reference sequence). The CDR3 DNA follows: TGCAGTGCTTCACTGGACGGGAACTATGGCTACACCTTC. This sequence encodes CSASLDGNYGYTF.

Concerning this clonotype: The junction shows a germline mismatch at one end, possibly a read error. V gene TRBV20-1 combines with J gene TRBJ2-3; D unresolved. The V gene's germline CDR1 is DFQATT and CDR2 SNEGSKA (reference sequence). The CDR3 is made up of 11 amino acids. The CDR3 sequence: CGAPSTDTQYF. CDR3 bases: TGCGGTGCTCCGAGCACAGATACGCAGTATTTT.

V gene TRBV20-1 combines with J gene TRBJ2-1; D may correspond to TRBD1 or TRBD2 (5 bases each). The V gene's germline CDR1 is DFQATT and CDR2 SNEGSKA (reference sequence). V was cut by 6 bases and J by 0 bases, with 18 bases left in between. The CDR3 length is 16 residues. The CDR3 sequence: CSAQRGRSSSYNEQFF. The CDR3 coding sequence is TGCAGTGCCCAACGGGGCCGGTCGAGCTCCTACAATGAGCAGTTCTTC.

The CDR3 is CASSQDIRTVRREQYF. The CDR3 DNA reads as TGCGCCAGCAGCCAAGATATTAGAACAGTGAGGCGCGAGCAGTACTTC. The genes are TRBV4-3 and TRBJ2-7; D call uncertain. The CDR3 loop spans 16 amino acids. Germline V gene sequence: CDR1 LGHNA, CDR2 YSLEER. V shed 0 bases and J shed 6 bases, with 18 bases lying between them.

This clonotype was recorded at least ten times. V and J are TRBV13 and TRBJ2-1; D is perhaps TRBD2 (5 bases). V shed 3 bases and J shed 7 bases, with 19 bases lying between them. Germline lookup yields CDR1 PRHDT and CDR2 FYEKMQ (reference sequence). The CDR3 totals 16 residues. CDR3 sequence reads: CASSFRVAPPVNEQFF. The CDR3 DNA reads as TGTGCCAGCAGCTTTCGAGTAGCGCCCCCGGTAAATGAGCAGTTCTTC.

This clonotype was recorded many times. This chain connects TRBV12-3 or TRBV12-4 to TRBJ2-2, with D perhaps matching TRBD1 or TRBD2 (5 bases each). V was pared by 3 bases and J by 0 bases, with 8 bases between. The CDR3 has 15 residues. CDR3 sequence: CASSFRGANTGELFF. The DNA of the CDR3 is TGTGCCAGCAGTTTCCGGGGCGCGAACACCGGGGAGCTGTTTTTT.

This clonotype was observed many times. The rearrangement uses TRBV12-2 and TRBJ1-4; the tabulated D call, TRBD1, remains unverified against the DNA. TRBV12-2 is shown as a pseudogene. This CDR3 is 16 amino acids long. CDR3 DNA sequence: TGTGCAAGTCGCTTAAACCCCAGGACAGGGGGCAAAAAACTGTTTTTT. Translating it yields CASRLNPRTGGKKLFF.

In this sample, this clonotype turned up many times. The rearrangement links TRBV4-3 to TRBJ2-6, with D unclear. The CDR3 length is 15 residues. With 1 base removed from V and 0 bases from J, the gap between germline ends came to 4 bases. Germline values: CDR1 LGHNA, CDR2 YSLEER. This CDR3 reads CASSQAHSGANVLTF. CDR3 nucleotide sequence: TGCGCCAGCAGCCAAGCCCACTCTGGGGCCAACGTCCTGACTTTC.

This clonotype has at least ten counts. The rearrangement joins TRBV21-1 to TRBJ1-5. TRBV21-1 is given as a pseudogene. The CDR3 extends over 15 amino acids. In DNA form, the CDR3 reads TGTGCCAGCAGCGTACCGGATTATAGCAATCAGCCCCAGCATTTT. It encodes CASSVPDYSNQPQHF.

The gene calls are TRBV4-2 and TRBJ2-5, with 7 positions matching TRBD2. Germline CDR1 is LGHNA and CDR2 is YNFKEQ. CDR3 length: 16 amino acids. J gave up 5 bases and V 0 bases, and 9 bases lay outside the gene matches. The CDR3 region has the DNA TGTGCCAGCAGCCAAGATCTGGCGGGAGCCACTGAGACCCAGTACTTC. Encoded protein: CASSQDLAGATETQYF.

This clonotype turned up a few times. V gene TRBV3-1 combines with J gene TRBJ2-7; D uncertain. CDR1 and CDR2 (germline): LGHDT, YNNKEL (reference sequence). This CDR3 is built from 14 residues. Trimming took 0 bases from V and 2 from J, leaving 8 bases between them. The CDR3 reads CASSQDKDAYEQYF. The CDR3 nucleotides are TGTGCCAGCAGCCAAGACAAGGACGCCTACGAGCAGTACTTC.